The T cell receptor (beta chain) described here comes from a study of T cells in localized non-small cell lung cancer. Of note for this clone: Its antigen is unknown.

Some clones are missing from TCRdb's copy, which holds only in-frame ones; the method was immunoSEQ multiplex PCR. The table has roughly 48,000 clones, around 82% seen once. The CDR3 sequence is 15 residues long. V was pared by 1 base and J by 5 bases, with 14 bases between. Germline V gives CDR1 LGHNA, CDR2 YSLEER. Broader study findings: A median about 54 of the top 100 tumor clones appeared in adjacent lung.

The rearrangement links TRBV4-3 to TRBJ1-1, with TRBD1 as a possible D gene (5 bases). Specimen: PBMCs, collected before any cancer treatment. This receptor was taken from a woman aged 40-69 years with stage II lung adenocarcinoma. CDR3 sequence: CASSQVATRGTEAFF. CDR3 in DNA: TGCGCCAGCAGCCAAGTAGCCACCCGGGGGACTGAAGCTTTCTTT.